This TCR beta chain was recorded in a study of blood T cell repertoires in COVID-19. Study-wide background: Italy, Spain and the United States were the sources of the convalescent and acute COVID-19 samples. Sample material is recorded as cDNA or gDNA derived from T cells, B-cell-depleted T cells, or PBMCs.

As processed by the authors: Amplifying reference gene primers gave estimates of nucleated cell counts. TCRdb keeps only in-frame clones here, not all; method: immunoSEQ multiplex PCR. V, J and clone size derive from that table, while D and trimming were established from the DNA sequence. In the table there are some 300,000 clones, around 85% of which are singletons. This clone has only a few counts. This CDR3 is built from 14 residues. Germline lookup yields CDR1 MNHEY and CDR2 SMNVEV (reference sequence). With 4 bases removed from V and 8 bases from J, the gap between germline ends came to 17 bases.

This receptor was identified in a woman in her 50s with active or convalescent COVID-19. Specimen: peripheral blood. The chain joins TRBV27 to TRBJ1-2; a possible D gene is TRBD1 (6 bases). The chain's CDR3 is CASSSRRQEEGYTF. CDR3 bases: TGTGCCAGCAGTTCACGGCGACAGGAGGAGGGCTACACCTTC.